This is a list of T cell receptor beta chains from one sample in a study of blood T cell repertoires in COVID-19. Profiled with immunoSEQ multiplex PCR; TCRdb holds only in-frame clones, not every one. This sample has about 150,000 clones; over 75% occur once, and the top ten carry approximately 7%. Sequenced: peripheral blood. These receptor sequences come from a man aged 80 or over with COVID-19, enrolled during active disease. Both conserved end residues are part of each CDR3. Size tells how often a clone was seen (once, few, many) or the class of an expanded clone, and some rows leave it out.

>TRBJ2-5|.|TRBV5-1
CASSLQGKGEETQYF
>TRBJ1-1|.|TRBV28
CASSLTQTGGTEAFF
>TRBJ1-6|.|TRBV15
CATTARRGNSPLHF
>TRBJ1-1|.|TRBV10-3
CAIMGTGGWGTEAFF
>TRBJ1-2|.|TRBV19
CASSIRRRNYGYTF
>TRBJ2-7|.|TRBV10-2
CASRGDRQGFSYEQYF
>TRBJ1-5|once|TRBV15
CATSTDRGNQPQHF
>TRBJ2-2|.|TRBV19
CASSIGDRDAGELFF
>TRBJ1-3|.|TRBV29-1
CSVHTTGDTIYF
>TRBJ1-2|.|TRBV6-1
CASSEAGDYGYTF
>TRBJ2-6|.|TRBV3-1/TRBV3-2
CASSQTDSGANVLTF
>TRBJ1-5|.|TRBV19
CASTSRSYDSNQPQHF
>TRBJ1-5|.|TRBV6-1
CASSEGRDQPQHF
>TRBJ2-6|.|TRBV19
CASSTRQHSGANVLTF
>TRBJ2-7|.|TRBV18
CASSPVAGSYEQYF
>TRBJ2-3|once|TRBV5-1
CASSLDGKGVTDTQYF
>TRBJ2-2|.|TRBV5-1
CASSPAHTGNVNTGELFF
>TRBJ2-1|.|TRBV7-3
CASSKDRGTYNEQFF
>TRBJ2-7|.|TRBV6-5
CASSYSPDSADLRQYF
>TRBJ1-1|few|TRBV11-3
CASSYTFSRGMNTEAFF
>TRBJ2-3|.|TRBV9
CASSHWDRGRTTDTQYF
>TRBJ1-5|.|TRBV6-5
CASSFDRDQPQHF
>TRBJ2-7|.|TRBV13
CASSLAGRRTYEQYF
>TRBJ1-5|.|TRBV24-1
CATGGNNQPQHF
>TRBJ2-1|.|TRBV28
CASSFASGRNEQFF
>TRBJ1-6|.|TRBV5-1
CASSLTGQNSPLHF
>TRBJ1-5|few|TRBV19
CASSADRGYSNQPQHF
>TRBJ1-3|.|TRBV27
CASSPRDSTNTIYF
>TRBJ2-1|.|TRBV7-9
CASRPGGEQFF
>TRBJ2-7|.|TRBV2
CASSLLDRPEYEQYF
>TRBJ1-2|once|TRBV7-8
CASSPRTATNYGYTF
>TRBJ2-1|few|TRBV3-1/TRBV3-2
CASSSVREQFF
>TRBJ1-5|.|TRBV29-1
CSVAENSNQPQHF
>TRBJ1-1|.|TRBV5-5
CASRPGQGDPTEAFF
>TRBJ2-5|.|TRBV6-5
CASILGGAGLGTQYF
>TRBJ2-1|.|TRBV5-8
CASSRDRATYNEQFF
>TRBJ1-2|.|TRBV4-3
CASSQDWPGEPYGYTF
>TRBJ1-3|.|TRBV4-3
CASSQEVRTGGYSGNTIYF
>TRBJ1-2|few|TRBV9
CASSVDIGRTSGVYGYTF
>TRBJ2-3|.|TRBV20-1
CSASPGLAGTDTQYF
>TRBJ1-1|few|TRBV10-3
CAISGDRGLTEAFF
>TRBJ1-5|.|TRBV3-1/TRBV3-2
CASSQDLRQPQHF
>TRBJ2-7|.|TRBV6-2/TRBV6-3
CASSRSGTESYEQYF
>TRBJ1-4|.|TRBV15
CATSRELLGGRGEKLFF
>TRBJ2-5|.|TRBV18
CASSPPSKTQYF
>TRBJ2-3|.|TRBV11-2
CASKTGGTGTDTQYF
>TRBJ2-2|.|TRBV5-6
CASSSIARDTGELFF
>TRBJ1-4|once|TRBV9
CASSVDRGNEKLFF
>TRBJ2-1|.|TRBV11-3
CASSLGGEDSSWVDNEQFF
>TRBJ1-1|.|TRBV12-3/TRBV12-4
CASSSQGSTEAFF
>TRBJ2-5|.|TRBV5-1
CASSFRTGRRQETQYF
>TRBJ2-2|.|TRBV7-3
CASSPAGGADTGELFF
>TRBJ1-2|.|TRBV27
CASSLRFGTSNYGYTF